This T cell receptor beta chain emerged from a study of blood T cell repertoires in COVID-19. Study information: From the United States, Italy and Spain came samples of acute and convalescent COVID-19. The analysed material was cDNA or gDNA that came from T cells, B-cell-depleted T cells, or PBMCs.

This clone was observed once. Participants' reported clinical history set cohort assignment. V was pared by 0 bases and J by 1 base, with 6 bases between. Germline V gene sequence: CDR1 SGHKS, CDR2 YYEKEE (reference sequence). CDR3 length: 14 residues. Libraries were prepared by immunoSEQ multiplex PCR; TCRdb keeps only in-frame clonotypes and omits some of them. The table shows roughly 360,000 clones, with 87% occurring only once. This TCR came from a man aged 30 to 45 who had recovered from COVID-19. The V call is TRBV5-5, the J call TRBJ2-3; tentative D call: TRBD2 (6 bases). Material: PBMCs or T cells enriched from blood (not recorded which). CDR3 DNA: TGTGCCAGCAGCTTGGCGGGGGGCACAGATACGCAGTATTTT. It is translated as CASSLAGGTDTQYF.